This TCR beta chain was identified during a study of blood T cell repertoires in COVID-19. In the original analysis: How many nucleated cells were present was estimated from reference gene primer amplification. TCRdb's table, derived via immunoSEQ multiplex PCR, lists solely in-frame clones and lacks some. V, J and clone size reflect that table, while D and trimming were determined from the DNA. The sample lists about 45,000 clones; 80% to 90% were seen once. This CDR3 is 15 amino acids long. V dropped 4 bases and J dropped 5 bases, with 15 bases sitting between them. The germline V gene has CDR1 LGHNA and CDR2 YSLEER.

Sequenced sample: peripheral blood. The sequence derives from a human donor in a cohort sampled during active COVID-19. The chain uses TRBV4-3 and TRBJ2-1; tentatively, D is TRBD2 (7 bases). CDR3 in amino acids: CASSPRGRPDNEQFF. The CDR3 DNA is TGCGCCAGCAGCCCGCGGGGGCGGCCCGACAATGAGCAGTTCTTC.